Below, 21 T cell receptor beta chains from the same sample are listed, as sequenced in a study of blood T cell repertoires in COVID-19. Using immunoSEQ multiplex PCR, the repertoire was profiled, and TCRdb retains in-frame clones only, with some absent. This sample carries under 150,000 clones, 85% of them seen once, and the ten largest clones take 2.5% to 3%. Sample: peripheral blood. These receptors were obtained from a woman aged 40-49 years with active or convalescent COVID-19.

The rearrangement joins TRBV24-1 to TRBJ2-5; tentatively, D is TRBD2 (5 bases). Germline V gene data show CDR1 as KGHDR and CDR2 as SFDVKD. Trimming removed 2 bases at V and 3 bases at J, with 6 bases between. The CDR3 sequence is 13 residues long. The CDR3 DNA reads TGTGCCACCAGTGATTCCGGGAAAGAGACCCAGTACTTC. This sequence encodes CATSDSGKETQYF.

The chain couples TRBV28 to TRBJ1-6, with a tentative D call TRBD1 (5 bases). The CDR3 is made up of 14 amino acids. Looked up from germline, CDR1 is MDHEN and CDR2 is SYDVKM. V was trimmed by 3 bases and J by 7 bases, leaving 10 bases between them. The CDR3: CASSFGGLNSPLHF. CDR3 nucleotides: TGTGCCAGCAGTTTTGGGGGGTTAAATTCACCCCTCCACTTT.

The rearrangement uses TRBV4-1 and TRBJ1-2; the D gene is possibly TRBD1 (5 bases). CDR1 is MGHRA, CDR2 YSYEKL, per germline. Trimming pared 1 base from V and 4 bases from J, leaving 28 bases between. The CDR3 is made up of 20 amino acids. CDR3 loop: CASSQVLDRLRRGLGYGYTF. The CDR3 DNA reads as TGCGCCAGCAGCCAAGTACTGGATCGCCTCAGGAGGGGATTGGGCTATGGCTACACCTTC.

The CDR3 DNA sequence: TGCAGCGTTGATATCCTCTCAGATACGCAGTATTTT. Translation gives CSVDILSDTQYF. This chain uses TRBV29-1 with TRBJ2-3; the D is unclear. Germline V gene lookup returns CDR1 SQVTM and CDR2 ANQGSEA. The CDR3 runs to 12 residues. V lost 3 bases to trimming and J lost 4 bases, with 8 bases between them.

This clone turned up a few times. The chain is built from TRBV10-1 and TRBJ2-2; the match to TRBD2 covers 11 bases. V lost 2 bases, J lost 5 bases, and 10 bases stayed unmatched. Germline V CDR1 and CDR2: WNHNN, SYGVQD (reference sequence). CDR3 size: 18 residues. The CDR3 nucleotides are TGCGCCAGCAGTGAGAAGGGGCTAGCGGGAGGAAGGACCGGGGAGCTGTTTTTT. Translation gives CASSEKGLAGGRTGELFF.

The chain combines TRBV18 with TRBJ1-4; TRBD1 aligns across 7 bases. V lost 4 bases, J lost 7 bases, and 6 bases stayed unmatched. Germline lookup yields CDR1 KGHSH and CDR2 LQKENI. The CDR3 totals 14 residues. CDR3 bases: TGTGCCAGCTCACTCGCGGGACAGAGTGAAAAACTGTTTTTT. Amino acids: CASSLAGQSEKLFF.

This chain connects TRBV5-1 to TRBJ2-5; 9 bases fit TRBD1. This CDR3 spans 15 amino acids. V shed 1 base and J 5 bases; nucleotides not matched to a gene: 6. Germline values: CDR1 SGHRS, CDR2 YFSETQ. The CDR3 nucleotides read TGCGCCAGCAGCTTGTTACAGGGGGCGCGGGAGACCCAGTACTTC. It translates to CASSLLQGARETQYF.

This clone was detected once. The chain recombines TRBV6-6 with TRBJ1-6, with D unresolved. V lost 7 bases to trimming and J lost 8 bases, with 15 bases between them. The germline V gene has CDR1 MNHNY and CDR2 SVGAGI (reference sequence). The CDR3 has 14 amino acids. The CDR3 sequence: CASTNGEAYSPLHF. The CDR3 nucleotides are TGTGCCAGCACTAACGGGGAGGCCTATTCACCCCTCCACTTT.

J is TRBJ1-3 and V is TRBV6-5; the match to TRBD1 covers 7 bases. The CDR3 runs to 13 residues. J was trimmed by 8 bases and V by 6 bases; bases with no gene match: 7. The germline CDR1 and CDR2 sequences are MNHEY and SVGAGI. CDR3 amino acids: CASRGGVVHTIYF. As DNA, the CDR3 is TGTGCCAGCAGAGGGGGCGTCGTACACACCATATATTTT.

This clone showed up just once. This chain connects TRBV2 to TRBJ2-1; TRBD2 matches 7 bases. CDR1 is SNHLY, CDR2 FYNNEI, per germline. This CDR3 has 13 residues. J was trimmed by 3 bases and V by 7 bases; bases with no gene match: 3. In nucleotides, the CDR3 is TGTGCCAGCACCGGGGGGTACTACAATGAGCAGTTCTTC. The encoded protein is CASTGGYYNEQFF.

V gene TRBV3-1 (or the pseudogene TRBV3-2) combines with J gene TRBJ1-3; a possible D gene is TRBD1 (6 bases). The germline CDR1 and CDR2 sequences are LGHDT and YNNKEL (reference sequence). The CDR3 is 15 residues long. The germline V and J ends were trimmed by 1 base and 9 bases, with 16 bases remaining between them. DNA for the CDR3: TGTGCCAGCAGCCAAGTTCTCCGGGACATGGGCACCATATATTTT. The encoded protein is CASSQVLRDMGTIYF.

The rearrangement uses TRBV5-1 and TRBJ2-1; TRBD1 aligns across 9 bases. J was trimmed by 7 bases and V by 1 base; bases with no gene match: 3. This CDR3 contains 14 residues. Germline lookup yields CDR1 SGHRS and CDR2 YFSETQ. The CDR3 reads CASSLSGTGNEQFF. The CDR3 coding sequence is TGCGCCAGCAGCTTGTCCGGGACAGGGAATGAGCAGTTCTTC.

This chain connects TRBV5-4 to TRBJ2-5, with 8 positions matching TRBD1. The CDR3 sequence is 16 residues long. V was clipped by 0 bases and J by 6 bases; unmatched bases: 10. CDR1 and CDR2 from the germline V gene are SGHNT and YYREEE (reference sequence). CDR3 sequence (DNA): TGTGCCAGCAGCTTGGCCGGACAGGGTTCCCCGAAGACCCAGTACTTC. The encoded protein is CASSLAGQGSPKTQYF.

The chain joins TRBV5-5 to TRBJ1-1, with TRBD1 matching 9 bases. The CDR3 has 17 amino acids. Germline assignment: CDR1 SGHKS and CDR2 YYEKEE (reference sequence). With V trimmed by 1 base and J by 7 bases, 14 bases remained unmatched. This chain's CDR3 is CASSLTGGRRGTGEAFF. CDR3 coding DNA: TGTGCCAGCAGCTTGACAGGGGGCAGGCGGGGCACTGGTGAAGCTTTCTTT. The full variable domain, with the rest looked up from reference TRBV5-5 and TRBJ1-1, is DAGVTQSPTHLIKTRGQQVTLRCSPISGHKSVSWYQQVLGQGPQFIFQYYEKEERGRGNFPDRFSARQFPNYSSELNVNALLLGDSALYLCASSLTGGRRGTGEAFFGQGTRLTVV.

The rearrangement links TRBV28 to TRBJ1-1; D is uncertain. This CDR3 spans 14 amino acids. Trimming took off 3 bases at V and 10 bases at J, with 18 bases between the two ends. Germline V CDR1 and CDR2: MDHEN, SYDVKM. CDR3 region: CASSLAGPNHAAFF. The CDR3 coding sequence is TGTGCCAGCAGTTTGGCAGGCCCTAATCACGCAGCTTTCTTT. Looking up the rest from reference TRBV28 and TRBJ1-1 gives the full variable domain: DVKVTQSSRYLVKRTGEKVFLECVQDMDHENMFWYRQDPGLGLRLIYFSYDVKMKEKGDIPEGYSVSREKKERFSLILESASTNQTSMYLCASSLAGPNHAAFFGQGTRLTVV.

The V gene is TRBV19, the J gene TRBJ1-5, with TRBD1 matching 7 bases. From germline, CDR1 is LNHDA and CDR2 SQIVND (reference sequence). Trimming removed 4 bases from V and 0 bases from J; junction bases left unmatched: 6. This CDR3 has 16 residues. CDR3 nucleotides: TGTGCCAGTAGTAAGTCAGGGGGGTATAGCAATCAGCCCCAGCATTTT. Translated: CASSKSGGYSNQPQHF.

The chain is built from TRBV18 and TRBJ1-6; D not certain. The CDR3 has 16 amino acids. The V gene lost 4 bases and the J gene lost 10 bases, with 20 bases spanning the gap. CDR1 KGHSH and CDR2 LQKENI come from the germline V gene. The CDR3, as DNA: TGTGCCAGCTCACAAAACGATCTGGGCCTGGGCTCACCCCTCCACTTT. The encoded protein is CASSQNDLGLGSPLHF.

The chain carries TRBV7-2 and TRBJ2-1; maybe TRBD2 (5 bases). The CDR3 is 14 residues long. The germline V and J ends were trimmed by 1 base and 10 bases, with 14 bases remaining between them. Germline V gene sequence: CDR1 SGHTA, CDR2 FQGNSA. CDR3 loop: CASSLVRAVAEQFF. DNA of the CDR3: TGTGCCAGCAGCTTAGTGAGGGCGGTAGCGGAGCAGTTCTTC.

This chain links TRBV11-2 with TRBJ1-2, with 8 bases lining up with TRBD1. CDR1 and CDR2 (germline): SGHAT, FQNNGV. This CDR3 has 12 residues. Trimming took 4 bases from V and 7 from J; bases not matched to a gene: 2. As DNA, the CDR3 is TGTGCCAGCAGCTACGGACAGGGTGGCTACACCTTC. It encodes CASSYGQGGYTF.

The chain carries TRBV7-2 and TRBJ1-2; D unresolved. Germline CDR1 SGHTA, CDR2 FQGNSA. This CDR3 is built from 13 residues. V was shortened by 5 bases and J by 8 bases, with 15 bases between the two germline ends. In nucleotides, the CDR3 is TGTGCCAGCAGCCTCGGTGGTGTTCGGGGCTACACCTTC. Encoded protein: CASSLGGVRGYTF.

The chain couples TRBV6-5 to TRBJ1-5; 10 nucleotides agree with TRBD1. V shed 6 bases and J 9 bases; nucleotides not matched to a gene: 8. Germline CDR1 is MNHEY and CDR2 is SVGAGI. The CDR3 contains 14 residues. CDR3 region: CASSLRGQGWPQHF. The CDR3, as DNA: TGTGCCAGCAGCCTACGGGGACAGGGGTGGCCCCAGCATTTT.